Below, 6 T cell receptor beta chains from the same sample are listed, as sequenced in a study of identical twins. Via MiXCR, TCRdb re-called the 5' RACE reads, giving one row per CDR3 protein. The table includes roughly 1,500,000 distinct CDR3 sequences, under 35% detected once. The source material was cord blood. These receptors were taken from a newborn girl in good health.

This clonotype was observed at least ten times. V gene TRBV6-5 combines with J gene TRBJ1-2; D is unclear. Looked up from germline, CDR1 is MNHEY and CDR2 is SVGAGI. Trimming shortened V by 6 bases and J by 0 bases, and 5 bases separated the two germline ends. The CDR3 covers 12 residues. The CDR3 region is CASSASNYGYTF. The CDR3 region has the DNA TGTGCCAGCAGCGCCTCTAACTATGGCTACACCTTC.

A few counts support this clonotype. V gene TRBV20-1 combines with J gene TRBJ2-7; D possibly matches TRBD1 or TRBD2 (6 bases each). The CDR3 contains 13 residues. CDR1 DFQATT and CDR2 SNEGSKA come from the germline V gene (reference sequence). Trimming removed 5 bases at V and 2 bases at J, with 13 bases between. CDR3 nucleotides: TGCAGTGCTCCCCGGGGGCCGCCCTACGAGCAGTACTTC. Its protein product is CSAPRGPPYEQYF.

In this sample, this clonotype turned up a few times. The junction and the germline gene differ at one end; a read error may be behind it. The chain has TRBV28 and TRBJ2-1, with TRBD2 matching 13 bases. Germline V gene lookup returns CDR1 MDHEN and CDR2 SYDVKM. The CDR3 contains 17 residues. The CDR3 is CSSSPLRTSGGHNKQFF. The CDR3, as DNA: TGTTCCAGCAGCCCTCTCCGGACTAGCGGGGGCCACAATAAGCAGTTCTTC.

Points on this clonotype: At one end, the junction sequence differs from germline, possibly due to a read error. The V call is TRBV13, the J call TRBJ2-4, with a weak D call TRBD2 (6 bases). The CDR3 has 14 residues. In germline, CDR1 is PRHDT, CDR2 FYEKMQ (reference sequence). CDR3 bases: TGTGCCAGCAGCTCGGGAGAGGCCAAAAACATTCAGTCCTTC. Its translation: CASSSGEAKNIQSF.

V and J are TRBV10-3 and TRBJ2-1; TRBD1 is a possible D gene (5 bases). The CDR3 covers 17 residues. With 3 bases removed from V and 7 bases from J, the gap between germline ends came to 22 bases. CDR1 is ENHRY, CDR2 SYGVKD, per germline. In DNA form, the CDR3 reads TGTGCCATCAGTGATACAAGAGACAGAGTCTTCGGGAATGAGCAGTTCTTC. It is translated as CAISDTRDRVFGNEQFF.

There are a few counts of this clonotype. V gene TRBV15 combines with J gene TRBJ2-3; D remains ambiguous. The V gene's germline CDR1 is LNHNV and CDR2 YYDKDF (reference sequence). This CDR3 contains 16 residues. V lost 1 base, J lost 3 bases, and 14 bases lay in between. In DNA form, the CDR3 reads TGTGCCACCAGCAGAGCCCCTACCCCCCCGACAGATACGCAGTATTTT. Translation gives CATSRAPTPPTDTQYF.